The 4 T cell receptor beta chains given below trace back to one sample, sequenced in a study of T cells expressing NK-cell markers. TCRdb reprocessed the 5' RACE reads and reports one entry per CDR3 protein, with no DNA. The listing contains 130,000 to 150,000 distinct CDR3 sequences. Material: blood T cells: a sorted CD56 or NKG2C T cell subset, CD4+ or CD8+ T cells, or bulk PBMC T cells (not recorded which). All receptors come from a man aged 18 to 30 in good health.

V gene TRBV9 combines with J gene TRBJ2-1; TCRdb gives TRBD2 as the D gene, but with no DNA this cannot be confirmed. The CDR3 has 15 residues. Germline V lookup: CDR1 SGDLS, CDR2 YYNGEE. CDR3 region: CASSETSGRFYEQFF. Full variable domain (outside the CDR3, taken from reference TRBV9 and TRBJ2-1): DSGVTQTPKHLITATGQRVTLRCSPRSGDLSVYWYQQSLDQGLQFLIQYYNGEERAKGNILERFSAQQFPDLHSELNLSSLELGDSALYFCASSETSGRFYEQFFGPGTRLTVL.

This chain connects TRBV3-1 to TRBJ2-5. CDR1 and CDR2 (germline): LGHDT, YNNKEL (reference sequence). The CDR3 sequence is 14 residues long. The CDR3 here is CASSQVTDQETQYF.

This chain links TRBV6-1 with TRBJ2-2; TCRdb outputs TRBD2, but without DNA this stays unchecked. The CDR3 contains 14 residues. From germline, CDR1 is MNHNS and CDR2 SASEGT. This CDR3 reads CASSEIVGPGELFF.

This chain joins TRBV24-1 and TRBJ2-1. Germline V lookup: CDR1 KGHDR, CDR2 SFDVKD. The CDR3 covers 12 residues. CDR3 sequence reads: CATSDSSNEQFF.